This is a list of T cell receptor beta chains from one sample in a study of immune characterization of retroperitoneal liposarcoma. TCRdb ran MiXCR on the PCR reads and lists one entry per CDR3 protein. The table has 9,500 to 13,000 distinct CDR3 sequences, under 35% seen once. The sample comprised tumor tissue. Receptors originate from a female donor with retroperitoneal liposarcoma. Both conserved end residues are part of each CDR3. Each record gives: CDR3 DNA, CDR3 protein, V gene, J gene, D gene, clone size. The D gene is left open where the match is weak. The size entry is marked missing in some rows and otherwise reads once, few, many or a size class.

TGTGCCAGCAGCTTAGATTCCGCCCTAGGGGGCAGAGAGACCCAGTACTTC	CASSLDSALGGRETQYF	TRBV11-2	TRBJ2-5	TRBD1	few
TGTGCCAGCAGTTACTCGCGGGAGAGCACCGGGGAGCTGTTTTTT	CASSYSRESTGELFF	TRBV6-5	TRBJ2-2	TRBD2	NA
TGTGCCAGCAGTGAAGGGGACCCAAGCTCCTACGAGCAGTACTTC	CASSEGDPSSYEQYF	TRBV6-1	TRBJ2-7	NA	large
TGTGCCACCAGTGATCCCGGACTAGCGGGGATACAAGAGACCCAGTACTTC	CATSDPGLAGIQETQYF	TRBV24-1	TRBJ2-5	TRBD2	many
TGTGCCAGCAGTTTATACAGGGGGGGTGGGGAGACCCAGTACTTC	CASSLYRGGGETQYF	TRBV27	TRBJ2-5	NA	NA
TGTGCCAGCAGTGGGGGTAATCAGGATACGCAGTATTTT	CASSGGNQDTQYF	TRBV6-1	TRBJ2-3	NA	many
TGTGCCAGCAGCCGCCCGGGACTAGCGGGGACAGATACGCAGTATTTT	CASSRPGLAGTDTQYF	TRBV6-1	TRBJ2-3	TRBD2	NA
TGTGCCAGCAGTGAAGTGCTAGCGGGGGAGAATACGCAGTATTTT	CASSEVLAGENTQYF	TRBV6-1	TRBJ2-3	TRBD2	NA
TGTGCCAGCAGTGAAAGACCCTATGAGCAGTTCTTC	CASSERPYEQFF	TRBV6-1	TRBJ2-1	NA	many
TGTGCCAGCAGTTACGGGCTAGATGAGCAGTTCTTC	CASSYGLDEQFF	TRBV6-6	TRBJ2-1	NA	NA
TGTGCCAGCAGCTCCGGGACTAGCGGGAGTACAGATACGCAGTATTTT	CASSSGTSGSTDTQYF	TRBV6-6	TRBJ2-3	TRBD2	NA
TGTGCCAGCAGCTTAGAGACCGGGGAGCTGTTTTTT	CASSLETGELFF	TRBV11-3	TRBJ2-2	NA	few
TGTGCCAGCAGCGCTCTTGGAGTCCAAGAGACCCAGTTCTTC	CASSALGVQETQFF	TRBV6-1	TRBJ2-1	NA	many
TGTGCCAGCAGTAGCGGGGGGGCCTCCTTGAATGAGCAGTTCTTC	CASSSGGASLNEQFF	TRBV6-1	TRBJ2-1	TRBD2	NA
TGTGCCAGCAGCCGAGAGGGCACGGCAGAATACAATGAGCAGTACTTC	CASSREGTAEYNEQYF	TRBV11-3	TRBJ2-7	NA	many
TGTGCCAGCAGCCCACATGGGGAAAAGGGAAATCAGCCCCAGCATTTT	CASSPHGEKGNQPQHF	TRBV6-8	TRBJ1-5	NA	medium-sized